The next 23 T cell receptor beta chains were all read from a single sample in a study of T cell repertoires in cytomegalovirus infection. TCRdb itself ran the reads through MiXCR, one entry per CDR3 protein. Of about 130,000 distinct CDR3 sequences listed, about 10% are singletons. The sequencing input was PBMCs. Receptors originate from a human donor in good health (CMV status not recorded). Some clones in this sample may be carry-over from other donors' samples.

This clonotype was observed many times. The CDR3 sequence is CASSLGGRVNEAFF. CDR3 in DNA: TGTGCCAGCAGCTTAGGCGGTCGGGTTAATGAAGCTTTCTTT. This chain joins TRBV7-8 and TRBJ1-1; D gene ambiguous. The CDR3 contains 14 residues. V dropped 1 base and J dropped 7 bases, with 13 bases sitting between them. Germline V gene data show CDR1 as SGHVS and CDR2 as FQNEAQ.

There are many counts of this clonotype. This chain links TRBV28 with TRBJ2-5; 9 bases line up with TRBD2. This CDR3 has 15 residues. V dropped 3 bases and J dropped 5; count of bases not matched to a gene: 7. Germline CDR1 reads MDHEN; CDR2 reads SYDVKM. CDR3 in DNA: TGTGCCAGCAGTTTTCCCCGGCTAGCGGGGGAGACCCAGTACTTC. Translated: CASSFPRLAGETQYF.

This clonotype was picked up many times. The rearrangement joins TRBV5-1 to TRBJ1-4, with D maybe TRBD1 (5 bases). The germline V gene has CDR1 SGHRS and CDR2 YFSETQ. The V and J ends lost 4 bases and 0 bases respectively, with 13 bases between them. The CDR3 contains 16 residues. The CDR3 reads CASSRDGVATNEKLFF. The CDR3 coding sequence is TGCGCCAGCAGCAGGGACGGAGTGGCAACTAATGAAAAACTGTTTTTT.

This clonotype was observed at least ten times. The V call is TRBV7-2, the J call TRBJ1-6, with 8 bases aligning to TRBD1. After removal of 5 bases from V and 9 bases from J, the junction contained 12 bases not matched to a gene. This CDR3 is 16 amino acids long. In germline, CDR1 is SGHTA, CDR2 FQGNSA. The CDR3 nucleotides read TGTGCCAGCAGCAATCTCGGGCAGGGGGCTGGTTCACCCCTCCACTTT. It yields the protein CASSNLGQGAGSPLHF.

This clonotype was observed many times. The chain uses TRBV29-1 and TRBJ2-1; TRBD2 matches at 10 bases. CDR3 length: 13 amino acids. Germline-derived CDR1 and CDR2 are SQVTM and ANQGSEA. V lost 7 bases, J lost 4 bases, and 4 bases stayed unmatched. Written as DNA, the CDR3 is TGCAGCGGCGGACTAGCGGCATACAATGAGCAGTTCTTC. Its protein product is CSGGLAAYNEQFF.

This clonotype occurred many times. The rearrangement joins TRBV12-3 or TRBV12-4 to TRBJ2-1, with D unresolved. V was clipped by 4 bases and J by 10 bases, with 23 bases between them. This CDR3 has 16 amino acids. CDR3 sequence: CASSSKQILPLREQFF. The CDR3 nucleotides read TGTGCCAGCAGTTCCAAACAGATTCTGCCTTTGAGGGAGCAGTTCTTC.

This clonotype was seen at least ten times. V is TRBV7-2 and J is TRBJ2-5; D possibly corresponds to TRBD1 (6 bases). The germline V gene encodes CDR1 SGHTA and CDR2 FQGNSA. The CDR3 covers 14 residues. V gave up 5 bases and J gave up 4 bases, with 14 bases separating them. The CDR3 region is CASSGGRGGETQYF. The CDR3, as DNA: TGTGCCAGCAGCGGTGGGCGAGGGGGAGAGACCCAGTACTTC. The full variable domain, its missing parts supplied by reference TRBV7-2 and TRBJ2-5, is GAGVSQSPSNKVTEKGKDVELRCDPISGHTALYWYRQSLGQGLEFLIYFQGNSAPDKSGLPSDRFSAERTGGSVSTLTIQRTQQEDSAVYLCASSGGRGGETQYFGPGTRLLVL.

V gene TRBV6-5 combines with J gene TRBJ1-2; no definite D call. V lost 0 bases and J 7 bases, leaving 6 bases between the germline ends. The CDR3 spans 12 residues. Germline values: CDR1 MNHEY, CDR2 SVGAGI. This CDR3 reads CASSYSSGGYTF. In nucleotides, the CDR3 is TGTGCCAGCAGTTACTCTTCAGGTGGCTACACCTTC.

This clonotype has a count of ten or more. The chain couples TRBV7-2 to TRBJ2-2; D is undetermined. The CDR3 length is 16 residues. In germline, CDR1 is SGHTA, CDR2 FQGNSA. V was clipped by 5 bases and J by 2 bases, with 15 bases between them. The CDR3 region has the DNA TGTGCCAGCAGCCCAAGTATGGTATCCAACACCGGGGAGCTGTTTTTT. It encodes CASSPSMVSNTGELFF.

This clonotype was counted many times. The chain couples TRBV7-2 to TRBJ2-3, with 11 positions matching TRBD2. The CDR3 totals 16 residues. V trimming: 1 base; J trimming: 6 bases; junction bases outside the gene matches: 6. Germline V gives CDR1 SGHTA, CDR2 FQGNSA. CDR3 coding DNA: TGTGCCAGCAGCTTAGGAGGACTAGCGGGCGGGGATACGCAGTATTTT. Protein: CASSLGGLAGGDTQYF.

This clonotype turned up a few times. The chain employs TRBV20-1 and TRBJ2-1; D not certain. The CDR3 totals 14 residues. Trimming removed 8 bases at V and 0 bases at J, with 14 bases between. Germline loops: CDR1 DFQATT, CDR2 SNEGSKA (reference sequence). As DNA, the CDR3 is TGCAGTTATTCGGACCCCAGCTCCTACAATGAGCAGTTCTTC. Translated: CSYSDPSSYNEQFF.

In this sample, this clonotype turned up many times. V is TRBV24-1 and J is TRBJ2-1; 8 positions agree with TRBD2. This CDR3 contains 15 residues. Trimming cost V 3 bases and J 3 bases; bases outside gene matches: 3. Germline V gene lookup returns CDR1 KGHDR and CDR2 SFDVKD. The CDR3 is CATSDLSGGYNEQFF. The CDR3 DNA sequence: TGTGCCACCAGTGATCTGAGCGGGGGCTACAATGAGCAGTTCTTC.

The chain employs TRBV20-1 and TRBJ1-5; 9 bases are a match to TRBD1. Trimming took 0 bases from V and 6 from J; bases not matched to a gene: 18. CDR1 DFQATT and CDR2 SNEGSKA come from the germline V gene (reference sequence). The CDR3 is 19 residues long. CDR3 nucleotide sequence: TGCAGTGCTAGAGATTTAGGGAGGGGGGGACAGGGCGGGGGTCAGCCCCAGCATTTT. Encoded protein: CSARDLGRGGQGGGQPQHF.

For this clonotype: A single base separates this from a much larger clone, so it may be a read error. The chain uses TRBV7-1 and TRBJ2-3, with 8 positions matching TRBD2. TRBV7-1 is sorted into the ORF group, with uncertain function. Losses at the gene ends were 5 bases for V and 8 bases for J; bases not matched to a gene: 12. This CDR3 spans 15 amino acids. CDR3 protein: CASSLAGGDLTTQYF. The CDR3 DNA sequence: TGTGCCAGCAGCCTCGCCGGGGGGGACCTGACTACGCAGTATTTT.

This clonotype was recorded at least ten times. The chain carries TRBV15 and TRBJ1-2; D is possibly TRBD1 (6 bases). The CDR3 has 16 residues. Trimming took off 0 bases at V and 2 bases at J, with 13 bases between the two ends. Germline V gene data show CDR1 as LNHNV and CDR2 as YYDKDF (reference sequence). The CDR3 region has the DNA TGTGCCACCAGCAGAGATCGGGGGCTTGGAAACTATGGCTACACCTTC. Amino acids: CATSRDRGLGNYGYTF. The full variable domain, completed using reference TRBV15 and TRBJ1-2, is DAMVIQNPRYQVTQFGKPVTLSCSQTLNHNVMYWYQQKSSQAPKLLFHYYDKDFNNEADTPDNFQSRRPNTSFCFLDIRSPGLGDTAMYLCATSRDRGLGNYGYTFGSGTRLTVV.

This clonotype was seen repeatedly, ten times or more. V usage is TRBV7-2 and J usage is TRBJ2-5; the match to TRBD2 covers 8 bases. The CDR3 loop spans 13 amino acids. Per the germline V gene, CDR1 is SGHTA and CDR2 is FQGNSA. The V gene end was trimmed by 4 bases and the J gene end by 2 bases; junction bases not matched to a gene: 0. CDR3 bases: TGTGCCAGCAGCTCGGGGGGGCAAGAGACCCAGTACTTC. Translation gives CASSSGGQETQYF.

This clonotype was detected ten times or more. The chain combines TRBV7-2 with TRBJ1-1; D gene uncertain. The V end was cut by 0 bases, the J end by 3 bases, with 8 bases between. From germline, CDR1 is SGHTA and CDR2 FQGNSA. This CDR3 has 14 residues. DNA for the CDR3: TGTGCCAGCAGCTTAGCGCGGGTCGACACTGAAGCTTTCTTT. Encoded protein: CASSLARVDTEAFF. Full variable domain (outside the CDR3, taken from reference TRBV7-2 and TRBJ1-1): GAGVSQSPSNKVTEKGKDVELRCDPISGHTALYWYRQSLGQGLEFLIYFQGNSAPDKSGLPSDRFSAERTGGSVSTLTIQRTQQEDSAVYLCASSLARVDTEAFFGQGTRLTVV.

In its sample, this clonotype was seen many times. The rearrangement uses TRBV5-6 and TRBJ1-1; D remains ambiguous. Germline CDR1 and CDR2: SGHDT and YYEEEE. The CDR3 has 13 residues. The V end was cut by 5 bases, the J end by 1 base, with 9 bases between. The CDR3 bases are TGTGCCAGCAGTTCGCAGCGGAACACTGAAGCTTTCTTT. Its translation: CASSSQRNTEAFF.

This clonotype came up many times. This chain joins TRBV7-9 and TRBJ1-6; the D gene is possibly TRBD1 (6 bases). Germline loops: CDR1 SEHNR, CDR2 FQNEAQ (reference sequence). Trimming pared 7 bases from V and 1 base from J, leaving 20 bases between. The CDR3 has 18 amino acids. The CDR3 region has the DNA TGTGCCAGCACCGACCAACGGGGGGCGAGGTCCTATAATTCACCCCTCCACTTT. It specifies CASTDQRGARSYNSPLHF.

This clonotype showed up many times. This chain joins TRBV30 and TRBJ2-2; D may correspond to TRBD1 or TRBD2 (5 bases each). This CDR3 comprises 12 residues. With 5 bases removed from V and 8 bases from J, the gap between germline ends came to 12 bases. Per the germline V gene, CDR1 is GTSNPN and CDR2 is SVGIG (reference sequence). CDR3 residues: CAWGTLVGELFF. The CDR3 DNA is TGTGCCTGGGGGACCCTCGTGGGGGAGCTGTTTTTT.

This clonotype occurred many times. The rearrangement joins TRBV5-6 to TRBJ2-1; 10 nucleotides match TRBD1. The CDR3 is 15 amino acids. V was clipped by 5 bases and J by 6 bases; unmatched bases: 8. CDR1 is SGHDT, CDR2 YYEEEE, per germline. The CDR3 bases are TGTGCCAGCAGTTTCAGACAGGGGGCAAGCAATGAGCAGTTCTTC. Protein product: CASSFRQGASNEQFF.

In its sample, this clonotype was seen many times. The rearrangement joins TRBV2 to TRBJ2-6, with D maybe TRBD1 (5 bases). Trimming cost V 7 bases and J 0 bases, with 16 bases left between them. The germline CDR1 and CDR2 sequences are SNHLY and FYNNEI. This CDR3 region has 17 residues. The CDR3 DNA reads TGTGCCAGCATCCTTCTGACAGACCTCTCTGGGGCCAACGTCCTGACTTTC. Its translation is CASILLTDLSGANVLTF. Full variable domain (rest looked up from reference TRBV2 and TRBJ2-6): EPEVTQTPSHQVTQMGQEVILRCVPISNHLYFYWYRQILGQKVEFLVSFYNNEISEKSEIFDDQFSVERPDGSNFTLKIRSTKLEDSAMYFCASILLTDLSGANVLTFGAGSRLTVL.

At least ten counts were recorded for this clonotype. The V call is TRBV19, the J call TRBJ1-1; weak D call: TRBD1 (6 bases). Trimming pared 3 bases from V and 0 bases from J, leaving 8 bases between. The CDR3 runs 14 residues. Germline CDR1 and CDR2: LNHDA and SQIVND (reference sequence). The CDR3 DNA reads TGTGCCAGTAGTATGGGGGCCATGAACACTGAAGCTTTCTTT. It encodes CASSMGAMNTEAFF.